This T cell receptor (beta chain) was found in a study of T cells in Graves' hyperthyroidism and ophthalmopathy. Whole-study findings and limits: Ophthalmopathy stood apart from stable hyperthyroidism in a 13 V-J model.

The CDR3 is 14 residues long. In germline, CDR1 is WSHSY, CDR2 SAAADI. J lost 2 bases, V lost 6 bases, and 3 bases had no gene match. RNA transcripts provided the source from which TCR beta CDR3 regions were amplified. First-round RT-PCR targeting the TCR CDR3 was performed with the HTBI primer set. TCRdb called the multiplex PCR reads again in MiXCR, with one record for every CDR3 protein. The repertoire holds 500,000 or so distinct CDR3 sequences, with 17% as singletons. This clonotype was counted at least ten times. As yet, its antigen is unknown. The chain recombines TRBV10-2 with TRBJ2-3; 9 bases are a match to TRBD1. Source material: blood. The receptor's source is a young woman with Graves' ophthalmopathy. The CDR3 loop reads CASRGTGYTDTQYF. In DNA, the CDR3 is TGCGCCAGCAGAGGGACAGGGTACACAGATACGCAGTATTTT.